This T cell receptor beta chain was observed in a study of regulatory T cells in long-lasting Graves disease. V was clipped by 1 base and J by 5 bases, with 11 bases between them. The CDR3 covers 14 residues. Germline assignment: CDR1 SGHVS and CDR2 FQNEAQ. The authors built TCR beta libraries using iRepertoire HTBI primers and Arm-PCR of CDR3 regions. Each CDR3 protein is one row after TCRdb ran MiXCR on the multiplex PCR reads. Among 350,000 to 450,000 distinct CDR3 sequences, approximately 10% were seen once, and the ten largest hold approximately 17%. Sample time point: newly diagnosed GD, antithyroid drugs for less than 3 months. TCR sequences were obtained from RNA taken from PBMCs. This clonotype was seen ten or more times. A further study also used this sample, focusing on T cells in Graves' hyperthyroidism and ophthalmopathy. That work contributes: Most thyroid clonotypes expanded above 0.001 appeared in blood too.

This chain uses TRBV7-8 with TRBJ1-2, with D unresolved. Sequencing used peripheral blood mononuclear cells (PBMCs), obtained at new diagnosis, from a patient treated with antithyroid drugs. This sequence was found in a woman aged 18-29 years with Graves disease. CDR3 protein: CASSLGTESYGYTF. CDR3 sequence (DNA): TGTGCCAGCAGCTTAGGTACAGAAAGTTATGGCTACACCTTC.